This passage covers 9 T cell receptor beta chains from one sample sequenced in a study of sequential checkpoint blockade in melanoma. Only in-frame clones appear in the TCRdb table, and some are missing; sequencing was by immunoSEQ multiplex PCR. The repertoire holds 27,000 or so clones, with around 73% as singletons. Treatment reported: randomized to nivolumab then ipilimumab (arm A) or the reverse (arm B). Sequences were derived from CD8+ T cells sorted from blood (inferred from file names), sampled from a patient given nivolumab and ipilimumab in sequence. These receptors all come from a human donor with melanoma.

CDR3 in DNA: TGCGCCAGCAGCCAAGATTTGGCGGGAGCGGTAGATACGCAGTATTTT. It specifies CASSQDLAGAVDTQYF. The chain recombines TRBV4-1 with TRBJ2-3; 7 nucleotides align to TRBD2. The V and J ends lost 0 bases and 5 bases, in that order; junction bases with no gene match: 8. This CDR3 has 16 amino acids. Germline V gene lookup returns CDR1 MGHRA and CDR2 YSYEKL.

The chain is built from TRBV4-2 and TRBJ1-5; D perhaps matches TRBD1 (6 bases). The CDR3 consists of 17 residues. Trimming took off 1 base at V and 3 bases at J, with 16 bases between the two ends. Germline-derived CDR1 and CDR2 are LGHNA and YNFKEQ. CDR3 residues: CASSQGGIDRSNQPQHF. For the CDR3, the DNA is TGTGCCAGCAGCCAAGGAGGAATCGACAGGTCCAATCAGCCCCAGCATTTT.

The chain has TRBV9 and TRBJ2-3, with TRBD2 identical over 8 bases. The V segment lost 1 base and the J segment 3 bases; nucleotides outside the gene matches: 4. The germline gives CDR1 SGDLS, CDR2 YYNGEE. This CDR3 region has 15 residues. This CDR3 is CASSVSSGHTDTQYF. For the CDR3, the DNA is TGTGCCAGCAGCGTATCTAGCGGGCATACAGATACGCAGTATTTT.

V usage is TRBV11-3 and J usage is TRBJ2-5; 9 bases map to TRBD2. Unmatched junction bases numbered 11, after V lost 1 base and J lost 2 bases. The CDR3 spans 18 residues. The V gene's germline CDR1 is SGHNT and CDR2 YENEEA. The CDR3 DNA sequence: TGTGCCAGCAGCTTAGGGGGCGGGGGGGCCCCGGAGCAAGAGACCCAGTACTTC. Its translation: CASSLGGGGAPEQETQYF.

This clone appeared a single time. This rearrangement joins TRBV20-1 to TRBJ1-1; no reliable D call. The CDR3 runs to 11 residues. With 5 bases removed from V and 3 bases from J, the gap between germline ends came to 7 bases. The V gene's germline CDR1 is DFQATT and CDR2 SNEGSKA (reference sequence). The CDR3 DNA sequence: TGCAGTGCTTTGACATACACTGAAGCTTTCTTT. Translating gives CSALTYTEAFF.

The chain is built from TRBV2 and TRBJ2-7; D is possibly TRBD2 (6 bases). The length of the CDR3 is 12 residues. The V gene lost 7 bases and the J gene lost 2 bases, with 9 bases spanning the gap. The germline CDR1 and CDR2 sequences are SNHLY and FYNNEI. The CDR3 nucleotides read TGTGCCAGCAAGGGAGGTGCCTACGAGCAGTACTTC. It specifies CASKGGAYEQYF.

The chain has TRBV28 and TRBJ1-5, with D hard to call. The CDR3 runs 15 residues. Looked up from germline, CDR1 is MDHEN and CDR2 is SYDVKM. V was cut by 1 base and J by 5 bases, with 12 bases left in between. The CDR3 DNA reads TGTGCCAGCAGTTTATACCTCAGGAGGGATCAGCCCCAGCATTTT. It is translated as CASSLYLRRDQPQHF.

This chain connects TRBV4-3 to TRBJ2-7, with 10 bases identical to TRBD2. The CDR3 is 15 residues long. With 2 bases clipped from V and 4 bases from J, the junction kept 5 bases outside the gene matches. CDR1 is LGHNA, CDR2 YSLEER, per germline. The CDR3 DNA reads TGCGCCAGCAGCCAACAAGCGGGAGGGCCTTACGAGCAGTACTTC. Its translation is CASSQQAGGPYEQYF.

This sequence joins TRBV9 and TRBJ1-1; TRBD1 matches at 7 bases. J lost 6 bases, V lost 4 bases, and 9 bases had no gene match. Germline-derived CDR1 and CDR2 are SGDLS and YYNGEE. There are 14 residues in the CDR3. The CDR3 DNA reads as TGTGCCAGCAGCTCCCAGACAGGGAAGGCTGAAGCTTTCTTT. It is translated as CASSSQTGKAEAFF.